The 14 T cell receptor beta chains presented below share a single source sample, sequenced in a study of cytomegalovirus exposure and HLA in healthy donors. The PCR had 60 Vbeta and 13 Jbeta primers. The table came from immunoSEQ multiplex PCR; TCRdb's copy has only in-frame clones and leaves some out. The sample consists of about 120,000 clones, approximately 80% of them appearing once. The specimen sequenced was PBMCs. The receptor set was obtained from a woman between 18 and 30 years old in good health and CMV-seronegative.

DNA for the CDR3: TGTGCCAGTCATACGGGGACAGGGCCCCCCTACGAGCAGTACTTC. As protein: CASHTGTGPPYEQYF. The rearrangement uses TRBV18 and TRBJ2-7; 9 bases fit TRBD1. CDR3 length equals 15 residues. The trim removed 9 bases at V and 2 bases at J, leaving 11 bases unmatched. Germline V lookup: CDR1 KGHSH, CDR2 LQKENI. Using reference TRBV18 and TRBJ2-7 for the parts outside the CDR3, the full variable domain is NAGVMQNPRHLVRRRGQEARLRCSPMKGHSHVYWYRQLPEEGLKFMVYLQKENIIDESGMPKERFSAEFPKEGPSILRIQQVVRGDSAAYFCASHTGTGPPYEQYFGPGTRLTVT.

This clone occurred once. The CDR3 is CASSLRGGAGRDQPQHF. DNA for the CDR3: TGTGCCAGCAGCTTAAGGGGAGGGGCAGGACGGGATCAGCCCCAGCATTTT. The chain combines TRBV7-2 with TRBJ1-5; D is perhaps TRBD1 (5 bases). Germline-derived CDR1 and CDR2 are SGHTA and FQGNSA. This CDR3 is 17 amino acids long. The ends were cut back, 2 bases at V and 5 bases at J, with 19 bases in the middle.

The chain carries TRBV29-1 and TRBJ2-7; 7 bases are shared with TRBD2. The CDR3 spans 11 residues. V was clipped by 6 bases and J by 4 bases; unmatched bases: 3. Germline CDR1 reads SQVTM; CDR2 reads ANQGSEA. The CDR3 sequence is CSVSSGYEQYF. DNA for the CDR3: TGCAGCGTGAGTAGCGGGTACGAGCAGTACTTC.

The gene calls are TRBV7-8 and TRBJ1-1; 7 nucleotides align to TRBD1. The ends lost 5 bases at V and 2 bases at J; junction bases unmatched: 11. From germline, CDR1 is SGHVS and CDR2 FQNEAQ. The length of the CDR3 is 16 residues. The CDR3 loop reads CASSPPNYRGNTEAFF. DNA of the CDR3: TGTGCCAGCAGCCCCCCAAACTACAGGGGCAACACTGAAGCTTTCTTT.

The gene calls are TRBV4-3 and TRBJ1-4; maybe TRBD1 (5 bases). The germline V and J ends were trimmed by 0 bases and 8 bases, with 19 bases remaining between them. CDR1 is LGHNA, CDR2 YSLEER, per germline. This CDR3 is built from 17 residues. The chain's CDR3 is CASSQDQFQGLLEKLFF. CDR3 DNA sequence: TGCGCCAGCAGCCAAGATCAGTTCCAGGGTTTGTTGGAAAAACTGTTTTTT.

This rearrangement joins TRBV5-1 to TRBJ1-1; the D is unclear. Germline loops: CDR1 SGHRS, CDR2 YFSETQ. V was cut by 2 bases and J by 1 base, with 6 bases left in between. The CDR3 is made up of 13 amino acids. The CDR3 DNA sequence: TGCGCCAGCAGCTTCTCGGGGAACACTGAAGCTTTCTTT. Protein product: CASSFSGNTEAFF.

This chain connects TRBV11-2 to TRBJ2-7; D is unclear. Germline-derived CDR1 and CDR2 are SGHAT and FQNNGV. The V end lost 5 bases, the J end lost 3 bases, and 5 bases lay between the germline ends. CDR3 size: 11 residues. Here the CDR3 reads CASSLYYEQYF. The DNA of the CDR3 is TGTGCCAGCAGCCTGTACTACGAGCAGTACTTC.

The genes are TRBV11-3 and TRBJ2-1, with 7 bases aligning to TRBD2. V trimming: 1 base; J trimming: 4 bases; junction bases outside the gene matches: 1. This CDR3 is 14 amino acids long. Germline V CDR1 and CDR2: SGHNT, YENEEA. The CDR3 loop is CASSLAGGYNEQFF. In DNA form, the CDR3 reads TGTGCCAGCAGCTTAGCGGGAGGTTACAATGAGCAGTTCTTC.

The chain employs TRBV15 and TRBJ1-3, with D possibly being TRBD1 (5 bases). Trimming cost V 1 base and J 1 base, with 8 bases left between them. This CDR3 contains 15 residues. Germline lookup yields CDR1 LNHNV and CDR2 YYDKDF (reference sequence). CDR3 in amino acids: CATSRATESGNTIYF. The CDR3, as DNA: TGTGCCACCAGCAGAGCGACAGAATCTGGAAACACCATATATTTT.

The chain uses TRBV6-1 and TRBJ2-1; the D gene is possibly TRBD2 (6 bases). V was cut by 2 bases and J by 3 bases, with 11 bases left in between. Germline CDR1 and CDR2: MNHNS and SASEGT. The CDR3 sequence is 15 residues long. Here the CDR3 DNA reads TGTGCCAGCAGTGAAATGCGGGGTCTCTACAATGAGCAGTTCTTC. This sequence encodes CASSEMRGLYNEQFF.

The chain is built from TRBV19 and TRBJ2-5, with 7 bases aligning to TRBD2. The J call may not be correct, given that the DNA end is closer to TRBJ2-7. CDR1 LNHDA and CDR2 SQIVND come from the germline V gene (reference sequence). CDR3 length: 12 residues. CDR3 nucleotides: TGTGCCACGGGGGAGGGGCCCTACGAGCAGTACTTC. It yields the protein CATGEGPYEQYF.

This CDR3 is CASSLRGVANEQFF. The CDR3 nucleotides read TGTGCCAGCAGCCTCAGGGGGGTAGCGAATGAGCAGTTCTTC. V gene TRBV4-2 combines with J gene TRBJ2-1; D might be TRBD1 (7 bases). Germline V gives CDR1 LGHNA, CDR2 YNFKEQ. CDR3 length: 14 residues. Trimming removed 4 bases at V and 7 bases at J, with 14 bases between.

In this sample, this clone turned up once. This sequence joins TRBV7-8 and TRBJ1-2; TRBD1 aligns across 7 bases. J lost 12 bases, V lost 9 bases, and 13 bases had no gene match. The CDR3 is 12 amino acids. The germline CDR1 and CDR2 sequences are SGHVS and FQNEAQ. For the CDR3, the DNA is TGTGCCAGTTCGCCGGGACAGCTTTGCGACACCTTC. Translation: CASSPGQLCDTF.

The CDR3 nucleotides are TGTGCCACGAGTATAGGCGGGAGGCCGTACGAGCAGTACTTC. Translating it yields CATSIGGRPYEQYF. The chain joins TRBV10-3 to TRBJ2-7, with TRBD2 identical over 8 bases. Germline CDR1 is ENHRY and CDR2 is SYGVKD. The CDR3 covers 14 residues. Trimming took 10 bases from V and 4 from J; bases not matched to a gene: 12.